This T cell receptor beta chain was observed in a study of OX40 agonist ivuxolimab in advanced cancers. Study findings and constraints: Individuals who were partial responders at 0.1-3.0 mg/kg had clonal expansion that ranked among the lowest.

This clone showed up just a few times. Its antigen is not identified. The CDR3 is made up of 12 amino acids. The germline gives CDR1 MNHEY, CDR2 SMNVEV (reference sequence). V shed 7 bases and J shed 9 bases, with 13 bases lying between them. TCRdb keeps only in-frame clones here, not all; method: immunoSEQ multiplex PCR. The sample holds nearly 60,000 clones; 80% to 90% are singletons and the top ten take under 3.5%. This rearrangement joins TRBV27 to TRBJ1-5, with D possibly matching TRBD1 (5 bases). The material sequenced was CD4+ or CD8+ T cells sorted from blood, taken in a trial of the OX40 agonist ivuxolimab. The source of this sequence is an adult with an advanced solid tumor such as melanoma, head and neck, liver or kidney cancer. The CDR3 DNA sequence: TGTGCCAGCAAACCTCAGGGCGGGCCCCAGCATTTT. Protein product: CASKPQGGPQHF.